The 23 T cell receptor beta chains listed next were all sequenced from one sample in a study of blood T cells in healthy people across ages. Then a second PCR, running roughly 7 to 11 cycles, was carried out with a sample-barcoded 5' primer and a J-beta primer mix. TCRdb called the 5' RACE reads again in MiXCR, with one record for every CDR3 protein. In the table there are around 600,000 distinct CDR3 sequences, about 45% of which are singletons. The sequenced sample was blood. The receptor set was obtained from an elderly man in good health.

This clonotype was counted ten times or more. The V and J genes are TRBV6-5 and TRBJ2-3, with D perhaps given as TRBD1 or TRBD2 (5 bases each). The CDR3 runs to 15 residues. Trimming pared 0 bases from V and 2 bases from J, leaving 9 bases between. Germline CDR1 and CDR2: MNHEY and SVGAGI. The CDR3 DNA is TGTGCCAGCAGTTACTCGTGGGACCCCACAGATACGCAGTATTTT. Translating it yields CASSYSWDPTDTQYF.

This clonotype was detected ten times or more. V is TRBV11-1 and J is TRBJ2-2, with 13 bases aligning to TRBD2. V lost 1 base, J lost 2 bases, and 13 bases stayed unmatched. The germline V gene has CDR1 SGHAT and CDR2 FQDESV (reference sequence). The CDR3 is 21 residues long. The CDR3 loop reads CASSLVAGTSGKVANTGELFF. DNA for the CDR3: TGTGCCAGCAGCTTAGTTGCCGGGACTAGCGGGAAGGTCGCCAACACCGGGGAGCTGTTTTTT.

The gene calls are TRBV2 and TRBJ1-5, with D tentatively TRBD1 (6 bases). This CDR3 has 12 residues. The germline V and J ends were trimmed by 8 bases and 11 bases, with 16 bases remaining between them. The V gene's germline CDR1 is SNHLY and CDR2 FYNNEI. This CDR3 is CASGDRSRSQHF. In DNA form, the CDR3 reads TGTGCCAGCGGAGACAGGTCCCGGTCCCAGCATTTT. The full variable domain, rest sourced from reference TRBV2 and TRBJ1-5, is EPEVTQTPSHQVTQMGQEVILRCVPISNHLYFYWYRQILGQKVEFLVSFYNNEISEKSEIFDDQFSVERPDGSNFTLKIRSTKLEDSAMYFCASGDRSRSQHFGDGTRLSIL.

There are a few counts of this clonotype. V and J are TRBV28 and TRBJ2-7; 10 bases line up with TRBD1. Matching the DNA end better, TRBJ2-5 makes the J call doubtful. This CDR3 comprises 15 residues. The germline CDR1 and CDR2 sequences are MDHEN and SYDVKM. CDR3 DNA sequence: TGTGCCAGCAGGCAAAACCGGGACAGGGGCGAGACCCAGTACTTC. This sequence encodes CASRQNRDRGETQYF.

The rearrangement joins TRBV5-1 to TRBJ2-7; D is perhaps TRBD2 (5 bases). CDR1 is SGHRS, CDR2 YFSETQ, per germline. The CDR3 spans 13 residues. V was cut by 5 bases and J by 3 bases, with 12 bases left in between. DNA for the CDR3: TGCGCCAGCAGAACGGGGATGAACTACGAGCAGTACTTC. It is translated as CASRTGMNYEQYF.

V is TRBV20-1 and J is TRBJ2-1; D unclear. The CDR3 runs to 14 residues. Trimming took off 2 bases at V and 8 bases at J, with 16 bases between the two ends. In germline, CDR1 is DFQATT, CDR2 SNEGSKA (reference sequence). The CDR3 loop reads CSARTGRSRDEQFF. The CDR3 nucleotides read TGCAGTGCTAGAACGGGCCGGTCAAGGGATGAGCAGTTCTTC.

This sequence joins TRBV25-1 and TRBJ1-2; D is unresolved. Looked up from germline, CDR1 is MGHDK and CDR2 is SYGVNS. With 3 bases removed from V and 0 bases from J, the gap between germline ends came to 5 bases. The CDR3 consists of 13 residues. The chain's CDR3 is CASSDWTNYGYTF. CDR3 DNA: TGTGCCAGCAGTGACTGGACTAACTATGGCTACACCTTC.

Many counts were recorded for this clonotype. The chain joins TRBV7-2 to TRBJ2-3, with 10 bases matching TRBD2. The CDR3 is 15 amino acids. Germline CDR1 reads SGHTA; CDR2 reads FQGNSA. After removal of 5 bases from V and 1 base from J, the junction contained 3 bases not matched to a gene. The CDR3 region is CASSRLAGRTDTQYF. The CDR3 nucleotides read TGTGCCAGCAGCCGACTAGCGGGCCGCACAGATACGCAGTATTTT.

The chain recombines TRBV20-1 with TRBJ1-2, with a tentative D call TRBD1 (5 bases). Per germline, CDR1 DFQATT and CDR2 SNEGSKA (reference sequence). Trimming shortened V by 3 bases and J by 6 bases, and 11 bases separated the two germline ends. The CDR3 contains 12 residues. The CDR3 sequence is CSARGGRDGYTF. The CDR3 nucleotides read TGCAGTGCTAGGGGGGGAAGGGATGGCTACACCTTC.

This clonotype was seen more than once but under ten times. The J gene is TRBJ2-1, the V gene TRBV9; 7 bases map to TRBD2. Trimming removed 3 bases from V and 9 bases from J; junction bases left unmatched: 15. This CDR3 comprises 16 residues. CDR1 SGDLS and CDR2 YYNGEE come from the germline V gene. The CDR3 DNA reads TGTGCCAGCAGCGCCCGCCCCGGGGGGAAACCAGTTGAGCAGTTCTTC. This codes for CASSARPGGKPVEQFF. Together with reference TRBV9 and TRBJ2-1, the CDR3 gives the full variable domain: DSGVTQTPKHLITATGQRVTLRCSPRSGDLSVYWYQQSLDQGLQFLIQYYNGEERAKGNILERFSAQQFPDLHSELNLSSLELGDSALYFCASSARPGGKPVEQFFGPGTRLTVL.

The rearrangement links TRBV7-9 to TRBJ1-2, with D unresolved. CDR3 length equals 12 residues. CDR1 and CDR2 (germline): SEHNR, FQNEAQ (reference sequence). Trimming left V 1 base short and J 7 bases short, with 7 bases between. In DNA form, the CDR3 reads TGTGCCAGCAGCTTAGGGAGCGCTGGCTACACCTTC. It yields the protein CASSLGSAGYTF. The variable domain in full, with the rest retrieved from reference TRBV7-9 and TRBJ1-2, is DTGVSQNPRHKITKRGQNVTFRCDPISEHNRLYWYRQTLGQGPEFLTYFQNEAQLEKSRLLSDRFSAERPKGSFSTLEIQRTEQGDSAMYLCASSLGSAGYTFGSGTRLTVV.

This clonotype was picked up a small number of times. Being one base from a much bigger clone, this may be a read error. This chain connects TRBV6-6 to TRBJ2-7; a possible D gene is TRBD1 (5 bases). There are 14 residues in the CDR3. V shed 2 bases and J shed 3 bases, with 11 bases lying between them. Germline V gives CDR1 MNHNY, CDR2 SVGAGI (reference sequence). The CDR3 loop is CASSYAAGNYEQYF. In DNA, the CDR3 is TGTGCCAGCAGTTACGCGGCAGGGAACTACGAGCAGTACTTC.

This clonotype was counted only a few times. The rearrangement links TRBV20-1 to TRBJ2-3, with 11 bases fitting TRBD2. The CDR3 is 15 amino acids. With V trimmed by 4 bases and J by 3 bases, 6 bases remained unmatched. CDR1 DFQATT and CDR2 SNEGSKA come from the germline V gene (reference sequence). The DNA of the CDR3 is TGCAGTGCTAAGACTAGCGGGGTACTTACAGATACGCAGTATTTT. Encoded protein: CSAKTSGVLTDTQYF.

This clonotype was counted a few times. The V call is TRBV20-1, the J call TRBJ1-5; D is perhaps TRBD1 (5 bases). The CDR3 loop spans 15 amino acids. V shed 3 bases and J shed 5 bases, with 17 bases lying between them. CDR1 and CDR2 (germline): DFQATT, SNEGSKA (reference sequence). CDR3 in DNA: TGCAGTGCTAGGGAGTCTGGGACCCGGCATCAGCCCCAGCATTTT. Protein sequence: CSARESGTRHQPQHF.

The chain uses TRBV7-9 and TRBJ1-6; no clear D. There are 12 residues in the CDR3. Trimming stripped 10 bases from V and 7 bases from J, with 11 bases between. Germline V gene data show CDR1 as SEHNR and CDR2 as FQNEAQ (reference sequence). The CDR3: CATTAENSPLHF. In DNA form, the CDR3 reads TGTGCCACCACAGCGGAGAATTCACCCCTCCACTTT.

This chain links TRBV4-3 with TRBJ2-5, with D possibly TRBD2 on 7 matching bases. The J call may be faulty, since TRBJ2-7 better matches the DNA end. Germline values: CDR1 LGHNA, CDR2 YSLEER. The length of the CDR3 is 14 residues. The CDR3 protein is CASSRAGGANEQYF. CDR3 DNA: TGCGCCAGCAGCCGAGCTGGGGGGGCGAACGAGCAGTACTTC.

The gene calls are TRBV20-1 and TRBJ2-5; a weak D match, TRBD2 (6 bases). V was pared by 0 bases and J by 5 bases, with 13 bases between. This CDR3 contains 14 residues. From germline, CDR1 is DFQATT and CDR2 SNEGSKA (reference sequence). The CDR3 region is CSARDLSGRETQYF. The CDR3 DNA follows: TGCAGTGCTAGAGACCTATCAGGGAGGGAGACCCAGTACTTC.

A few counts support this clonotype. The chain is built from TRBV6-5 and TRBJ2-7, with D possibly TRBD2 on 6 matching bases. In germline, CDR1 is MNHEY, CDR2 SVGAGI. The CDR3 is 15 amino acids. V was shortened by 7 bases and J by 7 bases, with 23 bases between the two germline ends. The CDR3 DNA sequence: TGTGCCAGCACCTTACGGGCGGGGATAGGAAAGGAGCAGTACTTC. Protein product: CASTLRAGIGKEQYF.

The V gene is TRBV20-1, the J gene TRBJ1-2, with 7 bases aligning to TRBD1. Per germline, CDR1 DFQATT and CDR2 SNEGSKA (reference sequence). CDR3 length equals 15 residues. After removal of 2 bases from V and 2 bases from J, the junction contained 8 bases not matched to a gene. The CDR3 sequence is CSARRYRGQNYGYTF. In DNA, the CDR3 is TGCAGTGCTAGACGATACAGGGGTCAGAACTATGGCTACACCTTC.

This clonotype was recorded many times. The chain uses TRBV6-6 and TRBJ2-2, with TRBD2 matching over 13 bases. Unmatched junction bases numbered 2, after V lost 1 base and J lost 6 bases. Germline CDR1 reads MNHNY; CDR2 reads SVGAGI (reference sequence). The CDR3 is 16 amino acids. The CDR3 DNA reads as TGTGCCAGCAGTTACTACGGACTAGCGGGGGCCGGGGAGCTGTTTTTT. Residues: CASSYYGLAGAGELFF.

This clonotype has just one count. The chain uses TRBV12-3 or TRBV12-4 and TRBJ1-4; D not resolved. V lost 6 bases and J 4 bases, leaving 12 bases between the germline ends. The CDR3 is 14 amino acids. Here the CDR3 reads CASRLQEGNEKLFF. The CDR3 nucleotides read TGTGCCAGCAGACTCCAGGAGGGTAATGAAAAACTGTTTTTT.

The chain carries TRBV9 and TRBJ2-7, with 7 positions matching TRBD2. Germline trimming cut 0 bases from V and 7 bases from J; bases unmatched to any gene: 13. The length of the CDR3 is 16 residues. Germline V gives CDR1 SGDLS, CDR2 YYNGEE. Written as DNA, the CDR3 is TGTGCCAGCAGCGTAGCTAGCGGTAGCTCCTACAATGAGCAGTACTTC. It encodes CASSVASGSSYNEQYF.

The gene calls are TRBV6-2 or TRBV6-3 and TRBJ2-7; 7 nucleotides line up with TRBD1. The CDR3 is 13 amino acids. Germline CDR1 and CDR2: MNHEY and SVGEGT. Unmatched junction bases numbered 9, after V lost 7 bases and J lost 6 bases. The CDR3 DNA sequence: TGTGCCAGCAATCCCGACAGGGCCTCCGAGCAGTACTTC. It translates to CASNPDRASEQYF.